The text below deals with one T cell receptor beta chain. Compared with germline, one end of the junction differs, possibly owing to a read error. The source of the sample is a study of PD-L1 blockade in urothelial cancer. On the study more broadly: Patients took up atezolizumab in 2014 at 1,200 mg intravenously every 3 weeks. Anywhere from 0 to 3 prior chemotherapy regimens had been received by patients.

The data were produced by immunoSEQ multiplex PCR, yet TCRdb's version contains in-frame clones alone and is incomplete. The repertoire consists of roughly 84,000 clones, with 82% occurring once and the leading ten covering around 9.5%. Looked up from germline, CDR1 is MNHNS and CDR2 is SASEGT. CDR3 length: 15 residues. This sequence joins TRBV6-1 and TRBJ1-5; D ambiguous. This specimen was PBMCs, taken around atezolizumab (anti-PD-L1) treatment. This receptor was obtained from a man between 65 and 80 years old with urothelial cancer. The CDR3: CASREDRTGNQPQHF. The CDR3 region has the DNA TGTGCCAGCAGAGAAGACCGCACGGGGAATCAGCCCCAGCATTTT.